Described below is a single T cell receptor beta chain sequence and its context. The record originates from a study of blood T cell repertoires in COVID-19. Across the study: From the United States, Italy and Spain came samples of acute and convalescent COVID-19.

Study processing details: Amplification with reference gene primers provided the estimates of nucleated cell counts. Libraries were prepared by immunoSEQ multiplex PCR; TCRdb keeps only in-frame clonotypes and omits some of them. That table gives V, J and clone size, and the DNA gave D and trimming. The table shows some 350,000 clones, with around 91% occurring only once. The germline CDR1 and CDR2 sequences are KGHSH and LQKENI. The length of the CDR3 is 15 residues. V dropped 5 bases and J dropped 0; count of bases not matched to a gene: 5. The sequence came from a woman younger than 35 who had recovered from COVID-19. The sample comprised peripheral blood. The chain has TRBV18 and TRBJ2-3, with 7 bases that match TRBD2. The CDR3 nucleotides read TGTGCCAGCTCATCCTTTAGCGGGAGCACAGATACGCAGTATTTT. Protein product: CASSSFSGSTDTQYF.